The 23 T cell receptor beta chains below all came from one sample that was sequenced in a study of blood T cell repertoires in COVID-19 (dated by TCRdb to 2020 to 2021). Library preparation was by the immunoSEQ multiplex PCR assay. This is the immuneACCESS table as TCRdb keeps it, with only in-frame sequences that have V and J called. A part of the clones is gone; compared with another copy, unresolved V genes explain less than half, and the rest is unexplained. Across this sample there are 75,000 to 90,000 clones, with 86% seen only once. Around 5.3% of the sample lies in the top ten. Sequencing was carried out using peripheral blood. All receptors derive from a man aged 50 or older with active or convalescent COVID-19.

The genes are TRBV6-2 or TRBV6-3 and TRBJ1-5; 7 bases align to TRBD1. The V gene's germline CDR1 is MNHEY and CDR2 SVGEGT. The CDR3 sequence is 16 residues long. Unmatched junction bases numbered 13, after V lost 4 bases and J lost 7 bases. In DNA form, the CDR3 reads TGTGCCAGCAGTTTTACCGGGACAGCGGTCAACCAGCCCCAGCATTTT. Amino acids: CASSFTGTAVNQPQHF.

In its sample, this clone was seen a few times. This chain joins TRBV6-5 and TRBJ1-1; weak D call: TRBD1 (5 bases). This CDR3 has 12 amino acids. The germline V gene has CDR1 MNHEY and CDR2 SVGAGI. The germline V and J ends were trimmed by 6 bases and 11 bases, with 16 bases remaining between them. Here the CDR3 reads CASSRRGSEAFF. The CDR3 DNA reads TGTGCCAGCAGCAGGAGGGGCAGTGAGGCTTTCTTT.

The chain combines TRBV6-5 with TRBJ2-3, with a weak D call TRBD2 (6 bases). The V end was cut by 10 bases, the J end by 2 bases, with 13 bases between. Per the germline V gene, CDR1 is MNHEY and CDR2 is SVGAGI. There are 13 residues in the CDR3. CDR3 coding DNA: TGTGCCATCCATAGCGGAAACACAGATACGCAGTATTTT. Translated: CAIHSGNTDTQYF.

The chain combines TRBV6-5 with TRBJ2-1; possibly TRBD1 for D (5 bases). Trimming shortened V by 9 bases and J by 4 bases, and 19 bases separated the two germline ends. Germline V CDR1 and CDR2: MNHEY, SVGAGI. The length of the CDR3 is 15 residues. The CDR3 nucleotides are TGTGCCAGTCCCCAAGGCACAGGATCTTACAATGAGCAGTTCTTC. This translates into CASPQGTGSYNEQFF.

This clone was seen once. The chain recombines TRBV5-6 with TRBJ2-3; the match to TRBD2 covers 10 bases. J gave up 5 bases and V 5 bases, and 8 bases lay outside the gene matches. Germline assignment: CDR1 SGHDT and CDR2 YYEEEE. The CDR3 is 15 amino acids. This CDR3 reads CASRRLAGVRDTQYF. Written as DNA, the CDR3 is TGTGCCAGCAGAAGACTAGCGGGTGTCCGAGATACGCAGTATTTT.

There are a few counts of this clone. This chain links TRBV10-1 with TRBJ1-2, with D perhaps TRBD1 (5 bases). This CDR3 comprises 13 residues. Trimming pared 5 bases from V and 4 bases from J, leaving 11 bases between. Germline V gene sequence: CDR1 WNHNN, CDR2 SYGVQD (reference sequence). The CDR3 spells CASSSDSFYGYTF. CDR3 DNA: TGCGCCAGCAGTTCCGACAGTTTCTATGGCTACACCTTC.

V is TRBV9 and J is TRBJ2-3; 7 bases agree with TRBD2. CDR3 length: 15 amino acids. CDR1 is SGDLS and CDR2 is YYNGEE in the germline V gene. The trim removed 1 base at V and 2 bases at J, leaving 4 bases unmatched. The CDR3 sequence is CASSVQAGYTDTQYF. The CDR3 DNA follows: TGTGCCAGCAGCGTACAAGCGGGGTACACAGATACGCAGTATTTT.

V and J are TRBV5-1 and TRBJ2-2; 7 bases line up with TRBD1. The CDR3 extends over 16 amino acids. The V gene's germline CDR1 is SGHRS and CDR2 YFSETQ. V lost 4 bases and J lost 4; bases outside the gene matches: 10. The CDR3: CASSPRGQGTTGELFF. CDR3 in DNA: TGCGCCAGCAGCCCAAGGGGGCAGGGAACCACCGGGGAGCTGTTTTTT.

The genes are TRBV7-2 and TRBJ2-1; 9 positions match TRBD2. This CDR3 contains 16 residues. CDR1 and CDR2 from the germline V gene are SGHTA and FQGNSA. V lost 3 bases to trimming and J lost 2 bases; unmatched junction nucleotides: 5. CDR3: CASSFWGGGAYNEQFF. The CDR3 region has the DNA TGTGCCAGCAGCTTTTGGGGCGGGGGGGCCTACAATGAGCAGTTCTTC. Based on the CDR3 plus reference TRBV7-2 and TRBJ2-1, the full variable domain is GAGVSQSPSNKVTEKGKDVELRCDPISGHTALYWYRQSLGQGLEFLIYFQGNSAPDKSGLPSDRFSAERTGGSVSTLTIQRTQQEDSAVYLCASSFWGGGAYNEQFFGPGTRLTVL.

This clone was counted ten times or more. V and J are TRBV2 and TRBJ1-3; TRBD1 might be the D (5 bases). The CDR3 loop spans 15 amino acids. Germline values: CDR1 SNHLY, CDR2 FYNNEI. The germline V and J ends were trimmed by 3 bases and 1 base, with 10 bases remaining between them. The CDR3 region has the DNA TGTGCCAGCAGTGACAGGGAGGGATCTGGAAACACCATATATTTT. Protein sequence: CASSDREGSGNTIYF.

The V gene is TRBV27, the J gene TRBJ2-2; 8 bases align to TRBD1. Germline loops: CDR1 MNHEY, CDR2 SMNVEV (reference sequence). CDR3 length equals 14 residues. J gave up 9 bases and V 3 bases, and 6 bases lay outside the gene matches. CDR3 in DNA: TGTGCCAGCAGTTTGCAGGGGGCGGTACGGGAGCTGTTTTTT. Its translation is CASSLQGAVRELFF.

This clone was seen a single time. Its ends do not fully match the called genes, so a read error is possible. CDR3 bases: TGTGCCAGCAGCGAAGGGACAGGGGGGGATCAAGAGACCCAGTACTTC. It is translated as CASSEGTGGDQETQYF. This chain joins TRBV6-1 and TRBJ2-5, with 11 bases aligning to TRBD1. Germline V gives CDR1 MNHNS, CDR2 SASEGT. The CDR3 covers 16 residues.

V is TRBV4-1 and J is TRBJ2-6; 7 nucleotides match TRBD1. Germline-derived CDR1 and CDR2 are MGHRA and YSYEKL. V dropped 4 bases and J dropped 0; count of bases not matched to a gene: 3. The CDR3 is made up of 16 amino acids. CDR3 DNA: TGCGCCAGCAGCCGCGACAGGGCCTCTGGGGCCAACGTCCTGACTTTC. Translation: CASSRDRASGANVLTF.

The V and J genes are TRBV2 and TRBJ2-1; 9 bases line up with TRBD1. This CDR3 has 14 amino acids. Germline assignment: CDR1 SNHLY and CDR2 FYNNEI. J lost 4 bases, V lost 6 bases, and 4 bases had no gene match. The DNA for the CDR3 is TGTGCCAGCAGGGGGACAGGGTCGTACAATGAGCAGTTCTTC. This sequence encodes CASRGTGSYNEQFF.

The CDR3 sequence is CASSDTLTGNTEAFF. CDR3 bases: TGTGCCAGCAGCGACACTTTAACAGGGAACACTGAAGCTTTCTTT. V and J are TRBV27 and TRBJ1-1; D might be TRBD1 (5 bases). Germline V gene lookup returns CDR1 MNHEY and CDR2 SMNVEV (reference sequence). The CDR3 covers 15 residues. The V end was cut by 6 bases, the J end by 1 base, with 15 bases between.

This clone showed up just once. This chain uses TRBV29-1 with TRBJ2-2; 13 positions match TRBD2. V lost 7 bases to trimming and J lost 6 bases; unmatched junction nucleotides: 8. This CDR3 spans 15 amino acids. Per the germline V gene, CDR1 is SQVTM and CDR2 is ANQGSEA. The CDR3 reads CSGQTGTSGAGELFF. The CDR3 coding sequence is TGCAGCGGGCAAACCGGGACTAGCGGGGCCGGGGAGCTGTTTTTT.

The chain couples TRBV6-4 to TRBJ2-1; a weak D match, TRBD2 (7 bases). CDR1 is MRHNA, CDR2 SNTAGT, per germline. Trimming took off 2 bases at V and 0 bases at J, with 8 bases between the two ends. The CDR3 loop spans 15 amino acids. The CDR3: CASSDRGGSYNEQFF. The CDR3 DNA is TGTGCCAGCAGTGACAGGGGGGGCTCCTACAATGAGCAGTTCTTC.

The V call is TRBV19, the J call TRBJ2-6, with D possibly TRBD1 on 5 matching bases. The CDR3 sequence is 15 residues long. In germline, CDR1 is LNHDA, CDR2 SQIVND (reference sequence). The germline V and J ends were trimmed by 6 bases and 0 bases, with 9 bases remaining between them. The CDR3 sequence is CASSADSSGANVLTF. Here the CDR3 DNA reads TGTGCCAGTAGCGCCGACAGCTCTGGGGCCAACGTCCTGACTTTC.

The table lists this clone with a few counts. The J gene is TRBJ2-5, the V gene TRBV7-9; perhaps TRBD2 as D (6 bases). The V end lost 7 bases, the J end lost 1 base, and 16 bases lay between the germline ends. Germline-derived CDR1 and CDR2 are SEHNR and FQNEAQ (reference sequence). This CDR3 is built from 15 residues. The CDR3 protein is CASTLGGGAQETQYF. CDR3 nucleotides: TGTGCCAGCACTTTGGGGGGTGGGGCCCAAGAGACCCAGTACTTC. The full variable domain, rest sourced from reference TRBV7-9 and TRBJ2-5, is DTGVSQNPRHKITKRGQNVTFRCDPISEHNRLYWYRQTLGQGPEFLTYFQNEAQLEKSRLLSDRFSAERPKGSFSTLEIQRTEQGDSAMYLCASTLGGGAQETQYFGPGTRLLVL.

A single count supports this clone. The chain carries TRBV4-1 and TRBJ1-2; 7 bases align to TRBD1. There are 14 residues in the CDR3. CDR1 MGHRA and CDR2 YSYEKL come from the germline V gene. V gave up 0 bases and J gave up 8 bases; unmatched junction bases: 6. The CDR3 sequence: CASSQDQTGSGYTF. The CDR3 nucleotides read TGCGCCAGCAGCCAAGATCAGACAGGGTCAGGCTACACCTTC.

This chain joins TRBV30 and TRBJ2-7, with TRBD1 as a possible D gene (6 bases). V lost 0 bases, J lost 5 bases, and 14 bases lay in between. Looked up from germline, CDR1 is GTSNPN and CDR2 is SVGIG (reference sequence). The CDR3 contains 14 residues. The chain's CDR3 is CAWSVRTGYDEQYF. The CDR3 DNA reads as TGTGCCTGGAGTGTGCGCACAGGGTACGACGAGCAGTACTTC.

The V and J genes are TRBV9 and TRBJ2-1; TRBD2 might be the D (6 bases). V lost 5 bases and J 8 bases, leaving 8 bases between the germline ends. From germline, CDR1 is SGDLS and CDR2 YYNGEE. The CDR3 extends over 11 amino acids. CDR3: CASREGDEQFF. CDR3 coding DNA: TGTGCCAGCAGGGAGGGCGATGAGCAGTTCTTC.

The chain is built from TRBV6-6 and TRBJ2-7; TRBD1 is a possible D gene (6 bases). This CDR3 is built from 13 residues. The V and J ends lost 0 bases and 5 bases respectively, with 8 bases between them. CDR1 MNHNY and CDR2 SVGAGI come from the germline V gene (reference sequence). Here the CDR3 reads CASSYSGAHEQYV. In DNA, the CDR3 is TGTGCCAGCAGTTACTCGGGGGCCCACGAGCAGTACGTC.